The clone carrying this TCR beta chain occurred once. Antigen specificity is unknown. CDR1 is SGHRS and CDR2 is YFSETQ in the germline V gene. The CDR3 runs to 18 residues. V was clipped by 4 bases and J by 5 bases, with 27 bases between them. The source of the sample is a study of cytomegalovirus exposure and HLA in healthy donors. Findings and caveats of the study: It was found in a later analysis that first-cohort TCR clusters tended to co-occur in the 120 validation repertoires. The listing of 150 to 200 TCR beta chains classed them as cytomegalovirus-associated.

The repertoire was sequenced with immunoSEQ multiplex PCR; TCRdb's copy has only in-frame clones and lacks some. The sample yields around 400,000 clones, just over 85% seen once. The rearrangement uses TRBV5-1 and TRBJ1-1; TRBD1 might be the D (6 bases). This sequence originates from a woman under 30 in good health and CMV-seronegative. The sequenced material came from PBMCs. The CDR3 DNA reads as TGCGCCAGCAGCCCAACCCCCGGACAGAAAAACGAGGGGACTGAAGCTTTCTTT. Its protein product is CASSPTPGQKNEGTEAFF. The full variable domain, in which reference TRBV5-1 and TRBJ1-1 provide the parts outside the CDR3, is KAGVTQTPRYLIKTRGQQVTLSCSPISGHRSVSWYQQTPGQGLQFLFEYFSETQRNKGNFPGRFSGRQFSNSRSEMNVSTLELGDSALYLCASSPTPGQKNEGTEAFFGQGTRLTVV.